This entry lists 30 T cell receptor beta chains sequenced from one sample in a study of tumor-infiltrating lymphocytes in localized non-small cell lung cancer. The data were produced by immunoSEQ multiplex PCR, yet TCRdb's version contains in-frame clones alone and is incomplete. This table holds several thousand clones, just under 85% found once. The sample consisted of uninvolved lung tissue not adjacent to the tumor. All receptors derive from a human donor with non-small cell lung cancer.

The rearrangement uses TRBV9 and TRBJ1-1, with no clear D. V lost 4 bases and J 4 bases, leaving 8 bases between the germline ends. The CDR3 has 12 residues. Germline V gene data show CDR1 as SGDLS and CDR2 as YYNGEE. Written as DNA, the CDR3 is TGTGCCAGCAGCCAAAGTGGCACTGAAGCTTTCTTT. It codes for CASSQSGTEAFF.

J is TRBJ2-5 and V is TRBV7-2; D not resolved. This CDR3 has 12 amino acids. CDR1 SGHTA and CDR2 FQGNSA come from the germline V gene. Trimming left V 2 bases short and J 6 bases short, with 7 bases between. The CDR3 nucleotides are TGTGCCAGCAGCTTACGAGCAAAGACCCAGTACTTC. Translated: CASSLRAKTQYF.

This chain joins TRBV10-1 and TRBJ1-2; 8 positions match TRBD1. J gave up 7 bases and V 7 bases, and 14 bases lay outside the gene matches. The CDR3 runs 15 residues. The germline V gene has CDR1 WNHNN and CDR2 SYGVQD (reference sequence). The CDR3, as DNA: TGCGCCAGCACCTTTGCGGACAGGGTAGGTTTTGGCTACACCTTC. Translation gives CASTFADRVGFGYTF.

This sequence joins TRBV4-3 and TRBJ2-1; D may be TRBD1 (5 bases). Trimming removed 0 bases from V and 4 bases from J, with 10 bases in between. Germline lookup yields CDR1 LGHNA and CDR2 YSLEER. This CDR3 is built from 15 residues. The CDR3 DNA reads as TGCGCCAGCAGCCAAGATGTTGACAGATACAATGAGCAGTTCTTC. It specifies CASSQDVDRYNEQFF.

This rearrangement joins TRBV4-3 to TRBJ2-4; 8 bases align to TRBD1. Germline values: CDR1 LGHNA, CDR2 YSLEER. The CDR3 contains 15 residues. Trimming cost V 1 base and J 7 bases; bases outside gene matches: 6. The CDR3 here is CASSQATGAGNIQYF. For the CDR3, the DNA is TGCGCCAGCAGCCAAGCGACAGGGGCAGGTAACATTCAGTACTTC.

CDR3 DNA: TGCAGCGCTACAGGGTTATATGGCTACACCTTC. Its protein product is CSATGLYGYTF. The chain recombines TRBV29-1 with TRBJ1-2, with D possibly matching TRBD1 (6 bases). Germline V lookup: CDR1 SQVTM, CDR2 ANQGSEA. The V and J ends lost 7 bases and 5 bases respectively, with 11 bases between them. The CDR3 is 11 residues long. The full variable domain, its missing parts supplied by reference TRBV29-1 and TRBJ1-2, is SAVISQKPSRDICQRGTSLTIQCQVDSQVTMMFWYRQQPGQSLTLIATANQGSEATYESGFVIDKFPISRPNLTFSTLTVSNMSPEDSSIYLCSATGLYGYTFGSGTRLTVV.

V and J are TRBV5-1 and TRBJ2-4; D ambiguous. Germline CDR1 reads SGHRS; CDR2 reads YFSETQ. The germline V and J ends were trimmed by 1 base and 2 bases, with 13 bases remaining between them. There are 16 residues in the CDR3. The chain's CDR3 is CASSLLSAPTKNIQYF. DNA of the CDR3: TGCGCCAGCAGCTTGTTGAGTGCACCGACCAAAAACATTCAGTACTTC.

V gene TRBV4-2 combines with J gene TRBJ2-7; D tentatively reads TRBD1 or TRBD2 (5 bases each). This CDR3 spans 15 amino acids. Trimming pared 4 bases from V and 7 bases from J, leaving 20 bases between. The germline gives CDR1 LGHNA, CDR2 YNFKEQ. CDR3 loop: CASSPGAVSSGEQYF. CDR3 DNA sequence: TGTGCCAGCAGCCCCGGGGCCGTTAGCTCAGGGGAGCAGTACTTC.

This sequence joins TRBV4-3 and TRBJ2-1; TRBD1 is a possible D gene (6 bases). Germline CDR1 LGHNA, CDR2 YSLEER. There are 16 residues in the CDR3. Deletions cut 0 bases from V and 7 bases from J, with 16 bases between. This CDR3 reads CASSQDFTGSWNEQFF. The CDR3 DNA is TGCGCCAGCAGCCAAGATTTTACAGGGAGTTGGAATGAGCAGTTCTTC.

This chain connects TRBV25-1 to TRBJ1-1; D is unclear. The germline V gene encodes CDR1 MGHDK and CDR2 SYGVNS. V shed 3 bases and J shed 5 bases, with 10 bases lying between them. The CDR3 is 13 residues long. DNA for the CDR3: TGTGCCAGCAGTGATCGCTTGGGAACTGAAGCTTTCTTT. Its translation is CASSDRLGTEAFF.

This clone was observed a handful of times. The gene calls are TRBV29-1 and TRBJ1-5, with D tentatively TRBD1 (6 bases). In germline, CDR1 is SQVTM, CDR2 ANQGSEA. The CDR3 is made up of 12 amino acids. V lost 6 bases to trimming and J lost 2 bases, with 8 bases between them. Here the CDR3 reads CSVRTGNQPQHF. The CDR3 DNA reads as TGCAGCGTCAGGACAGGCAATCAGCCCCAGCATTTT.

CDR3 sequence reads: CASSVRTGWTDTQYF. The DNA of the CDR3 is TGTGCCAGCAGCGTAAGGACAGGGTGGACAGATACGCAGTATTTT. This chain joins TRBV9 and TRBJ2-3; TRBD1 matches at 8 bases. The germline V gene encodes CDR1 SGDLS and CDR2 YYNGEE. The V gene end was trimmed by 1 base and the J gene end by 3 bases; junction bases not matched to a gene: 4. This CDR3 has 15 amino acids. Together with reference TRBV9 and TRBJ2-3, the CDR3 gives the full variable domain: DSGVTQTPKHLITATGQRVTLRCSPRSGDLSVYWYQQSLDQGLQFLIQYYNGEERAKGNILERFSAQQFPDLHSELNLSSLELGDSALYFCASSVRTGWTDTQYFGPGTRLTVL.

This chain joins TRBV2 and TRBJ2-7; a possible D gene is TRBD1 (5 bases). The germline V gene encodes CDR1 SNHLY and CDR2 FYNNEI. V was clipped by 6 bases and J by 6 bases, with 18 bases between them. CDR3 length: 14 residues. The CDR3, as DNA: TGTGCCAGCAGCGAACACAGGACGATAACCGAGCAGTACTTC. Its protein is CASSEHRTITEQYF.

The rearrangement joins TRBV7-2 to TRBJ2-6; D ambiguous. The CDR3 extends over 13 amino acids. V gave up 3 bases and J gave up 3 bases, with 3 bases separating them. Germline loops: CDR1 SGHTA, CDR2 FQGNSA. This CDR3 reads CASSLGGANVLTF. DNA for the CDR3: TGTGCCAGCAGCTTGGGTGGGGCCAACGTCCTGACTTTC.

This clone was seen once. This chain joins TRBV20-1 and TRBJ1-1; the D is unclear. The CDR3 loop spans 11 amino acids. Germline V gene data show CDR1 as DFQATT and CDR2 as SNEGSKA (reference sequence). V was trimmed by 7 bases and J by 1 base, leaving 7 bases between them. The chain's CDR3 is CSGTANTEAFF. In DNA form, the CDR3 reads TGCAGTGGGACGGCGAACACTGAAGCTTTCTTT.

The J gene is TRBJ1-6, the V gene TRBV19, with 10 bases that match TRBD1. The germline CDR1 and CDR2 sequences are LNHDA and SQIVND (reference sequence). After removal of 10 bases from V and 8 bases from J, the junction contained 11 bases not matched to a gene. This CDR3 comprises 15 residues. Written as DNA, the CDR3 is TGTGCCATCGGGGACAGGGGATTTACCGATTCACCCCTCCACTTT. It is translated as CAIGDRGFTDSPLHF.

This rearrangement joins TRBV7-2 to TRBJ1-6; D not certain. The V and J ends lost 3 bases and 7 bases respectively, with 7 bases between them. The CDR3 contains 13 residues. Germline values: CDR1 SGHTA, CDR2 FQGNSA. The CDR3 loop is CASSFQGNSPLHF. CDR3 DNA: TGTGCCAGCAGCTTTCAAGGGAATTCACCCCTCCACTTT.

CDR3 protein: CASSPGQTPGEKLFF. The CDR3 nucleotides are TGTGCCAGCAGCCCGGGACAGACCCCAGGTGAAAAACTGTTTTTT. V and J are TRBV7-3 and TRBJ1-4; 7 bases map to TRBD1. V was pared by 5 bases and J by 7 bases, with 10 bases of the junction left unmatched. Germline assignment: CDR1 SGHTA and CDR2 FQGTGA. The CDR3 is 15 amino acids.

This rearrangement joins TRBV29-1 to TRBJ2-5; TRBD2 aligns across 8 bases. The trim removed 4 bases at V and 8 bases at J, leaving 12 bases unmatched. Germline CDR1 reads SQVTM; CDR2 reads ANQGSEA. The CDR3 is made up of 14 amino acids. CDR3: CSVVSLAGGLTQYF. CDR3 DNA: TGCAGCGTTGTCTCTCTAGCGGGTGGGCTCACCCAGTACTTC. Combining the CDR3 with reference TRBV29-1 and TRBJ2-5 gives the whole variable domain SAVISQKPSRDICQRGTSLTIQCQVDSQVTMMFWYRQQPGQSLTLIATANQGSEATYESGFVIDKFPISRPNLTFSTLTVSNMSPEDSSIYLCSVVSLAGGLTQYFGPGTRLLVL.

The DNA for the CDR3 is TGTGCCATCAGTGGCCGGCGGGACAAAACCTACGAGCAGTACTTC. Translating it yields CAISGRRDKTYEQYF. V and J are TRBV10-3 and TRBJ2-7; D may correspond to TRBD1 or TRBD2 (6 bases each). CDR3 length: 15 residues. V lost 4 bases and J 2 bases, leaving 15 bases between the germline ends. CDR1 ENHRY and CDR2 SYGVKD come from the germline V gene.

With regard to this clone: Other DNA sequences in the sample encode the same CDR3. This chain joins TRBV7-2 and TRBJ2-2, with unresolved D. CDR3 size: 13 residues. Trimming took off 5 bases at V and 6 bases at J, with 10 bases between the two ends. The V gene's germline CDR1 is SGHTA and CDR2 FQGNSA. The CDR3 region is CASSVGRSGELFF. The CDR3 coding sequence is TGTGCCAGCAGCGTAGGACGGTCCGGGGAGCTGTTTTTT.

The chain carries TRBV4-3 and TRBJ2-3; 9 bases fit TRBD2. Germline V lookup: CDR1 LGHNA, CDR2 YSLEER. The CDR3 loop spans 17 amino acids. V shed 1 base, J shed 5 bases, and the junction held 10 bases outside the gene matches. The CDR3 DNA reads TGCGCCAGCAGCCAAGCCCGCCCCGGACTAGCGCAAGATACGCAGTATTTT. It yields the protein CASSQARPGLAQDTQYF.

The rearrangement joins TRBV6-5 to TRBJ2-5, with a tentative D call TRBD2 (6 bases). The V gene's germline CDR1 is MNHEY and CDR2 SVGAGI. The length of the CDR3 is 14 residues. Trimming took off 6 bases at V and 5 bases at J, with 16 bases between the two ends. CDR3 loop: CASRSLTGAETQYF. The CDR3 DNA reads TGTGCCAGCAGGTCCCTGACGGGAGCGGAGACCCAGTACTTC.

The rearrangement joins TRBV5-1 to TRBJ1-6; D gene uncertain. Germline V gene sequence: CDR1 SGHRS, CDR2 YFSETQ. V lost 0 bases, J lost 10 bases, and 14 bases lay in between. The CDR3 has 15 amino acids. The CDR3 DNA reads TGCGCCAGCAGCTTGGGGCAGACCCCCGGCTCACCCCTCCACTTT. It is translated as CASSLGQTPGSPLHF.

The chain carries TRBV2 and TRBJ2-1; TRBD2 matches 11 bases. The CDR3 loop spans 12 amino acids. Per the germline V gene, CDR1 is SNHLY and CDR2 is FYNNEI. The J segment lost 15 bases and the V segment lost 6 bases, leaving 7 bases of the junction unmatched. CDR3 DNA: TGTGCCAGCAGCCAGACGGGACTAGCGGTGTTCTTC. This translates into CASSQTGLAVFF.

Written as DNA, the CDR3 is TGTGCCAGCAGCTCCATGGGACTAGCGGTACCACGGGCGCAGTATTTT. It specifies CASSSMGLAVPRAQYF. V is TRBV5-5 and J is TRBJ2-3, with 11 nucleotides matching TRBD2. V was clipped by 3 bases and J by 10 bases; unmatched bases: 13. The germline V gene has CDR1 SGHKS and CDR2 YYEKEE (reference sequence). The CDR3 consists of 16 residues.

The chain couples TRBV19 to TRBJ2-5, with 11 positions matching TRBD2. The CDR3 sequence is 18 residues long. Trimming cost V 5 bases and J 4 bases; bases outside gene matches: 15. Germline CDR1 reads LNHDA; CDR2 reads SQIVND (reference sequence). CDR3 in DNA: TGTGCCAGTAGTCCTAGACATGCTAGCGGGGGGTTTGGAGAGACCCAGTACTTC. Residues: CASSPRHASGGFGETQYF.

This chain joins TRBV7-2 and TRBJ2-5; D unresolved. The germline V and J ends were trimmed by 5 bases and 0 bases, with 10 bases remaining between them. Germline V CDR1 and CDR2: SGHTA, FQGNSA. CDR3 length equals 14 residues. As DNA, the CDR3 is TGTGCCAGCAGCAATATACCTTACCAAGAGACCCAGTACTTC. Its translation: CASSNIPYQETQYF.

As DNA, the CDR3 is TGTGCCTGGAGTCCCGGGGGGGAACGGGAGACCCAGTACTTC. Its translation is CAWSPGGERETQYF. The J gene is TRBJ2-5, the V gene TRBV30; 8 nucleotides line up with TRBD2. The J segment lost 5 bases and the V segment lost 2 bases, leaving 7 bases of the junction unmatched. Per the germline V gene, CDR1 is GTSNPN and CDR2 is SVGIG (reference sequence). This CDR3 has 14 amino acids.

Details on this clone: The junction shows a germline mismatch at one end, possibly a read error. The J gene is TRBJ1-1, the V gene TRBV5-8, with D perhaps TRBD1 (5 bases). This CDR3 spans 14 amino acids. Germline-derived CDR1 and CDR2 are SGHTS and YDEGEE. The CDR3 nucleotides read TGTGCCAGCACCTTGGGCCAGGGAACGTCTGAAGCTTTCTTT. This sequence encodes CASTLGQGTSEAFF. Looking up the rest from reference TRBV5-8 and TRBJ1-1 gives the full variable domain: EAGVTQSPTHLIKTRGQQATLRCSPISGHTSVYWYQQALGLGLQFLLWYDEGEERNRGNFPPRFSGRQFPNYSSELNVNALELEDSALYLCASTLGQGTSEAFFGQGTRLTVV.